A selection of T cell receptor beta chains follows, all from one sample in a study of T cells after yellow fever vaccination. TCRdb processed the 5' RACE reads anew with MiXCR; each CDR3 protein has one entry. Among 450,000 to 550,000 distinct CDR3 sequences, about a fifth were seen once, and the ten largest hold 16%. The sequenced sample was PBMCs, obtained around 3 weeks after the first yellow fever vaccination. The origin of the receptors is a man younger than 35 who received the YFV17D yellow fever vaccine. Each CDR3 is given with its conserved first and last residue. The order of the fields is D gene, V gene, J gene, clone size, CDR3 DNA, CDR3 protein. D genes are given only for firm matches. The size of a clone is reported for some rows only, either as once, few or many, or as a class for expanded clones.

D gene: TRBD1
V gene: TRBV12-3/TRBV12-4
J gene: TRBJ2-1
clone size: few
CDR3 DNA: TGTGCCAGCAGTGTCGACAGGGGGCGCGGGAATGAGCAGTTCTTC
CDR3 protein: CASSVDRGRGNEQFF

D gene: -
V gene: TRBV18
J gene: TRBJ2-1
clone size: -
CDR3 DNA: TGTGCCAGCTCACCAGGGGACCAGGGGTACAATGAGCAGTTCTTC
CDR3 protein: CASSPGDQGYNEQFF

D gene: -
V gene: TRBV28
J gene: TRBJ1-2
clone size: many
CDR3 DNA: TGTGCCAGCACCAGGACGGAGCTCTATGGCTACACCTTC
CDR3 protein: CASTRTELYGYTF

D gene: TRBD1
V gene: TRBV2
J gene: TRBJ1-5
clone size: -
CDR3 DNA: TGTGCCAGCAGGGGGACAGCGACTAATCAGCCCCAGCATTTT
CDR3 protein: CASRGTATNQPQHF

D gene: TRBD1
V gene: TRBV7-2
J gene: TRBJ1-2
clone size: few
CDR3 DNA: TGTGCCAGCAGCACGACAGGGCGAGGCTACACCTTC
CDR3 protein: CASSTTGRGYTF

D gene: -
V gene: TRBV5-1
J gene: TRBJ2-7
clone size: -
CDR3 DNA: TGCGCCAGCAGCTTGGAAGCCGCAGGAACCTACGAGCAGTACTTC
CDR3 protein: CASSLEAAGTYEQYF

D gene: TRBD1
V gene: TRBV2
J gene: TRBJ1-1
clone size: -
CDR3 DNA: TGTGCCAGCAGTGGTCCAGGGGGGAAAGCTTTCTTT
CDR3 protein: CASSGPGGKAFF

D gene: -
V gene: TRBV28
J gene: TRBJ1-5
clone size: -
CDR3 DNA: TGTGCCAGCAGTTTCGGGAGCAGCCAGCCCCAGCATTTT
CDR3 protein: CASSFGSSQPQHF

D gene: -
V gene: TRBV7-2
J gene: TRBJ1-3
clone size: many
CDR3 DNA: TGCGCCAGCAGCTTGGTTTCTGGAAACACCATATATTTT
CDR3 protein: CASSLVSGNTIYF

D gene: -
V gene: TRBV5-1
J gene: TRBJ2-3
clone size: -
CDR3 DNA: TGCGCCAGCAGCTTGGCCTTAGACGGGGATACGCAGTATTTT
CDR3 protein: CASSLALDGDTQYF

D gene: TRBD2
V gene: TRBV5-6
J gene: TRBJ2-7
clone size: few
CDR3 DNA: TGTGCCAGCAGCTTGCAAGTCGTGGGGGGGATGAACGAGCAGTACTTC
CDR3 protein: CASSLQVVGGMNEQYF

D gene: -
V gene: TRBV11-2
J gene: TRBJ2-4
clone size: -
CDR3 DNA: TGTGCCAGCAGCCTACGGGGGTTAGCCAAAAACATTCAGTACTTC
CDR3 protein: CASSLRGLAKNIQYF

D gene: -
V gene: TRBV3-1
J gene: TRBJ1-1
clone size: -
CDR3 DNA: TGTGCCAGCAGCCAAGAAGTTTCGAACACTGAAGCTTTCTTT
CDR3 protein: CASSQEVSNTEAFF

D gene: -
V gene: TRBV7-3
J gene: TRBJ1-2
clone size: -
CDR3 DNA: TGTGCCAGCAGCCGTTGGGACATGGACCCAGGTGGCTACACCTTC
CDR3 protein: CASSRWDMDPGGYTF

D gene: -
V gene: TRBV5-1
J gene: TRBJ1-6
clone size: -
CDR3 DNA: TGCGCCAGCAGCCAGGACTATAATTCACCCCTCCACTTT
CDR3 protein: CASSQDYNSPLHF

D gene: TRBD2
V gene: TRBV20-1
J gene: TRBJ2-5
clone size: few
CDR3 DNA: TGCAGTGCTAGAGATGGGGGGGGATACCAAGAGACCCAGTACTTC
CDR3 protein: CSARDGGGYQETQYF

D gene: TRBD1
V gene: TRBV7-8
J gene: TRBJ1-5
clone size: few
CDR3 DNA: TGTGCCAGCAGCTTTGGGACAGGGGATTTTAGCAATCAGCCCCAGCATTTT
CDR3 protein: CASSFGTGDFSNQPQHF

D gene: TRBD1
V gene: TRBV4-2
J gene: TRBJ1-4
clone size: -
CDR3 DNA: TGTGCCAGCAGCCAGGTCGACAGGGGCCGTAATGAAAAACTGTTTTTT
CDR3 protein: CASSQVDRGRNEKLFF

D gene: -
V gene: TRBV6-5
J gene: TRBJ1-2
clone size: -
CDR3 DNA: TGTGCCAGCAGTTACTCGGAACAGTCTGCGGATGGCTACACCTTC
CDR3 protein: CASSYSEQSADGYTF

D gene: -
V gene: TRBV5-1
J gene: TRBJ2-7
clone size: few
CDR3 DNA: TGCGCCAGCAGCTTGTATAGGTCGAGGAGGGTACACGAGCAGTACTTC
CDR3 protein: CASSLYRSRRVHEQYF

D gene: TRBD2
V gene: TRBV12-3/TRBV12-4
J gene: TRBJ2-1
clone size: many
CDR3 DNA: TGTGCCAGCAGTTTAAGCGGGGGGGCCGATGAGCAGTTCTTC
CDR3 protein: CASSLSGGADEQFF

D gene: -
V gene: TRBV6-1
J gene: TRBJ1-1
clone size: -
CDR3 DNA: TGTGCCAGCTCCGTGACAGGCACCCTCACTGAAGCTTTCTTT
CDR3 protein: CASSVTGTLTEAFF

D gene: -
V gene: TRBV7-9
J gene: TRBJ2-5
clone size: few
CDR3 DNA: TGTGCCAGCAGCTTAAGCTCGGTAAAAGAGACCCAGTACTTC
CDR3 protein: CASSLSSVKETQYF

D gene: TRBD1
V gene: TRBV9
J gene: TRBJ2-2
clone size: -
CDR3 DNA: TGTGCCAGCAGCGTCGGACAGGGACACACCGGGGAGCTGTTTTTT
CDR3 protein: CASSVGQGHTGELFF

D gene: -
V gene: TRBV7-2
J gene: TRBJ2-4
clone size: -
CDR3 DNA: TGTGCCAGCAGCTTCACTAGCTTGATCAAAAACATTCAGTACTTC
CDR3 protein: CASSFTSLIKNIQYF

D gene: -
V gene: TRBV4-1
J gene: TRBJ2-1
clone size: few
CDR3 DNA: TGCGCCAGCAGCCAAGATATGGGTGGATCCTACAATGAGCAGTTCTTC
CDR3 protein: CASSQDMGGSYNEQFF

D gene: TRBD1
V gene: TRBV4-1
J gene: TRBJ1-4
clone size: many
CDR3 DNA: TGCGCCAGCAGCCATCCCCCAGCGGGACAGGAGGGGGAAAAACTGTTTTTT
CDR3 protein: CASSHPPAGQEGEKLFF

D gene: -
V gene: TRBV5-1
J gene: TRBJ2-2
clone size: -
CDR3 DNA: TGCGCCAGCAGCGTCCGGGGCCCGAACACCGGGGAGCTGTTTTTT
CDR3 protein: CASSVRGPNTGELFF

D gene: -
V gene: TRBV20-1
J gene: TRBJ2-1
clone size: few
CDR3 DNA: TGCAGTGCTCCCAGATCCTCCGGTCCCAATGAGCAGTTCTTC
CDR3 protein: CSAPRSSGPNEQFF

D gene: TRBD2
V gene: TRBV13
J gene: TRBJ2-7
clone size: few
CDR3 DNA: TGTGCCAGCAGCTTAGGTAGCGGGGGTTCCTACGAGCAGTACTTC
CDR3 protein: CASSLGSGGSYEQYF

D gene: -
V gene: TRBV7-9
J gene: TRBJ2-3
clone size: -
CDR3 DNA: TGTGCCAGCAGTCCTACACCGACGGATACTAGCACAGATACGCAGTATTTT
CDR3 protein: CASSPTPTDTSTDTQYF

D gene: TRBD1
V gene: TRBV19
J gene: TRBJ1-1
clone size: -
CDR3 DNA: TGTGCCAGTAGTGTGACAGGGGTGAACACTGAAGCTTTCTTT
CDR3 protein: CASSVTGVNTEAFF

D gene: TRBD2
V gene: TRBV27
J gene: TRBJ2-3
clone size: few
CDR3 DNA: TGTGCCAGCAGTTTATCTGGCGGGGGGGGGACGCAGTATTTT
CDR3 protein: CASSLSGGGGTQYF

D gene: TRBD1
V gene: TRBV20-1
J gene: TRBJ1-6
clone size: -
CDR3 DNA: TGCAGTGCTAGGGGCAGGGCAGGGACAGACTATAATTCACCCCTCCACTTT
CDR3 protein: CSARGRAGTDYNSPLHF

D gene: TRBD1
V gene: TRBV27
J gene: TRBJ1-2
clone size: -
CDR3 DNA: TGTGCCAGCAGTCCAAGGAATTTGACAGGGGCCCCGTACTATGGCTACACCTTC
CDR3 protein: CASSPRNLTGAPYYGYTF

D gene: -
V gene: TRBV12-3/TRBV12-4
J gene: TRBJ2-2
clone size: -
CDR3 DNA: TGTGCCAGCAGGGGGAGCCCCCCCGGGGAGCTGTTTTTT
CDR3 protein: CASRGSPPGELFF

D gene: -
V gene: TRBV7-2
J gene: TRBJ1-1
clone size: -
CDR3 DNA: TGTGCCAGCAGCCTACTACGGGTAGCTTTCTTT
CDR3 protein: CASSLLRVAFF

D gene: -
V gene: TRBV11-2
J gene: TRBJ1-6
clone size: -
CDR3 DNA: TGTGCCAGCAGCCGGGGGACGAACAATTCACCCCTCCACTTT
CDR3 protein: CASSRGTNNSPLHF

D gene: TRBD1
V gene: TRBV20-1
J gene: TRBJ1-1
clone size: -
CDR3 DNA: TGCAGTGCTACACAGGGGGCGGGTTTATACACTGAAGCTTTCTTT
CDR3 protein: CSATQGAGLYTEAFF

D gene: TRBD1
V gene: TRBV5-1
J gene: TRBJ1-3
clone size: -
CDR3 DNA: TGCGCCAGCAGCTTTGGACAGGGAAACGCGATATATTTT
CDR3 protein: CASSFGQGNAIYF

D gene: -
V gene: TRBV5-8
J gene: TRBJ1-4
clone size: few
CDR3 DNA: TGTGCCAGCAGCCTGGGTTCGGCAGGCTTAAACGAAAAACTGTTTTTT
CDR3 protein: CASSLGSAGLNEKLFF

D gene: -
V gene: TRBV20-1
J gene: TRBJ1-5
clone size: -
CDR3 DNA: TGCAGTGCTAGAACCCCTGACAGTTACAATCAGCCCCAGCATTTT
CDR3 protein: CSARTPDSYNQPQHF

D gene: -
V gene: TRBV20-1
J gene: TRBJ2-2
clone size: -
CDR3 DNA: TGCAGTGCTAGGGGGGGCTACACCGGGGAGCTGTTTTTT
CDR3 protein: CSARGGYTGELFF

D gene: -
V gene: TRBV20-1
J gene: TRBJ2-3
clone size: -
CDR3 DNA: TGCAGTGCCGGATGGGGGGGGCTGACAGATACGCAGTATTTT
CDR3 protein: CSAGWGGLTDTQYF

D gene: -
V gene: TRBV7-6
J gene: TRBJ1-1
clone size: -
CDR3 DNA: TGTGCCAGCAGCTTAGATGGCAGGGGATACACTGAAGCTTTCTTT
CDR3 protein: CASSLDGRGYTEAFF

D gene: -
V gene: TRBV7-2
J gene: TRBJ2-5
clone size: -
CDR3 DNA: TGTGCCAGCAGCTTATGGCCCGGGGGCCAAGAGACCCAGTACTTC
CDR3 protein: CASSLWPGGQETQYF

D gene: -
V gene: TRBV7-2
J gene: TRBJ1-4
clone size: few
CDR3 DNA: TGTGCCAGCAGCCCTAGGGGGTGGGGGCTAGAAAAACTGTTTTTT
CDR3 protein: CASSPRGWGLEKLFF

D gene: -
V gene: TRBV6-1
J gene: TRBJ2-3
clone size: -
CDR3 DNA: TGTGCCAGCAGTATAAGGGGGGCAGATACGCAGTATTTT
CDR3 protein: CASSIRGADTQYF

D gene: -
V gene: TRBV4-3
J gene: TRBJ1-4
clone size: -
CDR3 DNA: TGCGCCAGCAGCCGGGAGGGTTACGGAACTAATGAAAAACTGTTTTTT
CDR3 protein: CASSREGYGTNEKLFF

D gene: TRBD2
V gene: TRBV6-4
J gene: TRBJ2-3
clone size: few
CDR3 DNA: TGTGCCAGCAGCGAAACTAGCGGGGGGTCTACAGATACGCAGTATTTT
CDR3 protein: CASSETSGGSTDTQYF

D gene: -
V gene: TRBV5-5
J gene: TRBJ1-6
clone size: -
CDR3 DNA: TGTGCCAGCAGCCCCACAGGAGCCTATAATTCACCCCTCCACTTT
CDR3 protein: CASSPTGAYNSPLHF

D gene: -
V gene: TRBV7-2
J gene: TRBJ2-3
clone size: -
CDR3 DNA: TGTGCCAGCAGCTTAGAGTCGTGGTCAGATACGCAGTATTTT
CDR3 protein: CASSLESWSDTQYF

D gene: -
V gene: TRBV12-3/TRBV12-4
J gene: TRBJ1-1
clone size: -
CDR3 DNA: TGTGCCAGCAGTTTGGCGCATTTGAACACTGAAGCTTTCTTT
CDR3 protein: CASSLAHLNTEAFF

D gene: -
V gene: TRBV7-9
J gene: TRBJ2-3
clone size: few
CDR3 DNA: TGTGCCAGCAGCCCCCCGTTAGGTGGACTGGGCACAGATACGCAGTATTTT
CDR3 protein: CASSPPLGGLGTDTQYF

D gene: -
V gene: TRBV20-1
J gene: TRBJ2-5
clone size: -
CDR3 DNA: TGCAGTGCTCGTCAAGAGACCCAGTACTTC
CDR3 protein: CSARQETQYF

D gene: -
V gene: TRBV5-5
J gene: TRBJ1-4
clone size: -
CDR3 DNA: TGTGCCAGCAGCTCGTTACATGGGGGTGAAAAACTGTTTTTT
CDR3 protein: CASSSLHGGEKLFF

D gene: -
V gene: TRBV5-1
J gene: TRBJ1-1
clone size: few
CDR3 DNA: TGCGCCAGCAGCTTGGAACTTGACACTGAAGCTTTCTTT
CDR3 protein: CASSLELDTEAFF

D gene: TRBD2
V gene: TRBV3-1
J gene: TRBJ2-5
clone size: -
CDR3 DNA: TGTGCCAGCAGGTCGGGACTAGCGGAGTTCCAAGAGACCCAGTACTTC
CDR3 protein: CASRSGLAEFQETQYF

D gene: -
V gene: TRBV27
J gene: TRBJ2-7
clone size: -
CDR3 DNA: TGTGCCAGCAGTCCCGGGGGAACCCGCTACGAGCAGTACTTC
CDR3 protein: CASSPGGTRYEQYF